The 15 T cell receptor beta chains below were found in one sample sequenced in a study of radiation and T cells in renal cell carcinoma. Time point indicated: blood 4 weeks post-SBRT, at nephrectomy. Treatment specified: 15 Gy SBRT to primary tumor, nephrectomy 4 weeks later. Profiled with immunoSEQ multiplex PCR; TCRdb holds only in-frame clones, not every one. The sample comprises about 73,000 clones, approximately 87% of which are singletons, and about 2.5% rests with the top ten. This specimen consisted of blood, obtained from a patient whose treatment included radiotherapy and nephrectomy. These receptors all come from a woman aged 60-75 years with renal cell carcinoma.

The chain carries TRBV7-3 and TRBJ2-7; D possibly uses TRBD1 or TRBD2 (5 bases each). CDR1 and CDR2 from the germline V gene are SGHTA and FQGTGA. Between the trimmed V and J ends, which lost 5 bases and 7 bases, there was a span of 12 bases. This CDR3 is built from 12 residues. The CDR3 DNA follows: TGTGCCAGCAGCCACGGGACGGGAGAGCAGTACTTC. This encodes CASSHGTGEQYF.

The chain combines TRBV2 with TRBJ1-4, with D possibly being TRBD1 (6 bases). In germline, CDR1 is SNHLY, CDR2 FYNNEI. The CDR3 is made up of 12 amino acids. V shed 8 bases and J shed 7 bases, with 11 bases lying between them. CDR3 nucleotides: TGTGCCAGCGGCAGGGGTGTTGAAAAACTGTTTTTT. Translated, it gives CASGRGVEKLFF.

The genes are TRBV18 and TRBJ2-7; 9 bases align to TRBD1. The length of the CDR3 is 16 residues. Germline loops: CDR1 KGHSH, CDR2 LQKENI. V lost 3 bases and J lost 4; bases outside the gene matches: 10. The CDR3 reads CASSPTGTGIGYEQYF. CDR3 DNA: TGTGCCAGCTCACCTACCGGGACAGGGATAGGATACGAGCAGTACTTC.

This clone was seen only once. The rearrangement joins TRBV15 to TRBJ2-7; 7 nucleotides align to TRBD1. The CDR3 consists of 14 residues. Looked up from germline, CDR1 is LNHNV and CDR2 is YYDKDF (reference sequence). After removal of 5 bases from V and 2 bases from J, the junction contained 6 bases not matched to a gene. CDR3 nucleotides: TGTGCCACCAGCCAAGACAGGGCGCCCTACGAGCAGTACTTC. Its protein product is CATSQDRAPYEQYF.

This clone has only a few counts. A read error may produce the germline difference seen at one junction end. J is TRBJ1-6 and V is TRBV7-7, with D maybe TRBD1 (6 bases). The CDR3 runs to 14 residues. The germline CDR1 and CDR2 sequences are SSHAT and FNYEAQ (reference sequence). CDR3 amino acids: CASSLSDSNSPLHF. CDR3 sequence (DNA): TGTGCTAGCAGCTTATCGGACAGTAATTCACCCCTCCACTTT.

The J gene is TRBJ2-7, the V gene TRBV6-1; D uncertain. V lost 3 bases and J 3 bases, leaving 9 bases between the germline ends. This CDR3 spans 13 amino acids. CDR1 and CDR2 (germline): MNHNS, SASEGT. The CDR3 here is CASSDRTYYEQYF. For the CDR3, the DNA is TGTGCCAGCAGTGACAGGACCTACTACGAGCAGTACTTC.

The rearrangement uses TRBV28 and TRBJ2-3, with 8 nucleotides matching TRBD2. The V gene end was trimmed by 5 bases and the J gene end by 3 bases; junction bases not matched to a gene: 4. CDR1 and CDR2 (germline): MDHEN, SYDVKM. The CDR3 length is 14 residues. In nucleotides, the CDR3 is TGTGCCAGCAGTAACGGGGGGGGTACAGATACGCAGTATTTT. It codes for CASSNGGGTDTQYF.

This chain links TRBV10-3 with TRBJ1-2; D remains ambiguous. V was clipped by 3 bases and J by 5 bases, with 4 bases between them. The CDR3 has 11 residues. Germline CDR1 and CDR2: ENHRY and SYGVKD. The CDR3: CAISDLYGYTF. The CDR3 DNA reads as TGTGCCATCAGTGACCTATATGGCTACACCTTC.

The chain uses TRBV10-3 and TRBJ2-1; the D gene is possibly TRBD1 (5 bases). Germline loops: CDR1 ENHRY, CDR2 SYGVKD. V was cut by 7 bases and J by 8 bases, with 9 bases left in between. The CDR3 is made up of 11 amino acids. For the CDR3, the DNA is TGTGCCATCAAACAGGATCATGAGCAGTTCTTC. It translates to CAIKQDHEQFF.

V usage is TRBV10-3 and J usage is TRBJ1-2, with TRBD1 matching 7 bases. Germline V lookup: CDR1 ENHRY, CDR2 SYGVKD. The length of the CDR3 is 16 residues. The ends lost 7 bases at V and 0 bases at J; junction bases unmatched: 11. In nucleotides, the CDR3 is TGTGCCATCACCGTCCGGGACAGCGGCCCTAACTATGGCTACACCTTC. As protein: CAITVRDSGPNYGYTF.

This clone is a singleton in its sample. The chain joins TRBV7-8 to TRBJ2-5, with 11 bases fitting TRBD1. Trimming at V came to 3 bases and at J to 4 bases, leaving 4 bases not matched to a gene. CDR1 SGHVS and CDR2 FQNEAQ come from the germline V gene. This CDR3 has 15 amino acids. CDR3 coding DNA: TGTGCCAGCAGCTTTAGGGGGACAGGGGGAGAGACCCAGTACTTC. It translates to CASSFRGTGGETQYF.

The V gene is TRBV5-4, the J gene TRBJ2-1; the D gene is possibly TRBD2 (5 bases). From germline, CDR1 is SGHNT and CDR2 YYREEE (reference sequence). This CDR3 region has 16 residues. Trimming took off 3 bases at V and 0 bases at J, with 13 bases between the two ends. The CDR3 loop reads CASSWGLGSSYNEQFF. As DNA, the CDR3 is TGTGCCAGCAGCTGGGGTTTGGGGAGCTCCTACAATGAGCAGTTCTTC.

This chain links TRBV10-2 with TRBJ2-5, with D unresolved. V was clipped by 3 bases and J by 13 bases, with 18 bases between them. This CDR3 contains 13 residues. Germline CDR1 reads WSHSY; CDR2 reads SAAADI. CDR3 protein: CASSDTFTTSGYF. The CDR3 DNA follows: TGCGCCAGCAGTGACACATTTACTACCTCCGGGTACTTC.

The V gene is TRBV5-1, the J gene TRBJ1-1; D unresolved. The CDR3 has 13 residues. V was shortened by 1 base and J by 3 bases, with 7 bases between the two germline ends. The germline CDR1 and CDR2 sequences are SGHRS and YFSETQ. The CDR3 region is CASSLIGYTEAFF. CDR3 nucleotide sequence: TGCGCCAGCAGCTTGATTGGGTACACTGAAGCTTTCTTT.

This clone was found a few times. The V gene is TRBV6-5, the J gene TRBJ2-7; D not certain. Deletions cut 0 bases from V and 1 base from J, with 10 bases between. CDR3 length equals 15 residues. In germline, CDR1 is MNHEY, CDR2 SVGAGI. CDR3 bases: TGTGCCAGCAGTTACTCACCTGAAGGGTCCTACGAGCAGTACTTC. This codes for CASSYSPEGSYEQYF.